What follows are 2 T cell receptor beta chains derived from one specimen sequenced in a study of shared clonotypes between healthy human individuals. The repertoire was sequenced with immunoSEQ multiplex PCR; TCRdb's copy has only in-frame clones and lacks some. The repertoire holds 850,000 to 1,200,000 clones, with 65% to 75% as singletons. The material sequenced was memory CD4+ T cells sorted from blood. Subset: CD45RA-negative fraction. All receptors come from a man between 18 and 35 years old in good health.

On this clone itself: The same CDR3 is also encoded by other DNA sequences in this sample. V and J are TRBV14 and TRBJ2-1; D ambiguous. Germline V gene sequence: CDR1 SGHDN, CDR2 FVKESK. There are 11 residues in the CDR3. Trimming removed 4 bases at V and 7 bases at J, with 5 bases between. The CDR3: CASSRYNEQFF. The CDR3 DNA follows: TGTGCCAGCAGCCGTTATAATGAGCAGTTCTTC.

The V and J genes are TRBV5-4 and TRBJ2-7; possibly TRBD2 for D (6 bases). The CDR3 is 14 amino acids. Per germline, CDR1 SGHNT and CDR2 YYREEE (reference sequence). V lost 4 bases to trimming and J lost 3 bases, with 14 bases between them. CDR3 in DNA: TGTGCCAGCAGCCGATGGGGGGTAAGCTACGAGCAGTACTTC. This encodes CASSRWGVSYEQYF.